These T cell receptor beta chains were read from a single sample in a study of radiotherapy plus CTLA-4 blockade in lung cancer. Here immunoSEQ multiplex PCR was the method, and the copy in TCRdb shows in-frame clones only, minus some. The data contain 55,000 to 65,000 clones, around 69% of them singletons. This specimen consisted of peripheral blood, obtained from a patient treated with radiotherapy plus ipilimumab. These TCRs come from a human donor with non-small cell lung cancer who had a complete response to radiotherapy plus ipilimumab. Both conserved end residues are part of each CDR3. A D gene is named only where the DNA matches it firmly. A clone size is listed for some rows: how often the clone was seen (once, few, many), or a class if it is expanded.

D gene: NA; V gene: TRBV27; clone size: NA; J gene: TRBJ2-1; CDR3 DNA: TGTGCCAGCAGTTTAAATCGGGGATCCTACAATGAGCAGTTCTTC; CDR3 protein: CASSLNRGSYNEQFF
D gene: TRBD2; V gene: TRBV6-5; clone size: few; J gene: TRBJ2-1; CDR3 DNA: TGTGCCAGCAGAACCGGGACTAGCGGGTACAATGAGCAGTTCTTC; CDR3 protein: CASRTGTSGYNEQFF
D gene: TRBD2; V gene: TRBV6-5; clone size: NA; J gene: TRBJ2-7; CDR3 DNA: TGTGCCAGCAGTTACTCGGGGGGGTCCTCCTACGAGCAGTACTTC; CDR3 protein: CASSYSGGSSYEQYF
D gene: NA; V gene: TRBV7-2; clone size: NA; J gene: TRBJ1-1; CDR3 DNA: TGTGCCAGCAGCTTACAGGGGTCTAACACTGAAGCTTTCTTT; CDR3 protein: CASSLQGSNTEAFF
D gene: NA; V gene: TRBV10-2; clone size: NA; J gene: TRBJ2-1; CDR3 DNA: TGCGCCAGCAGATCAGTTGGAGGGGCACGCCACCCCCCGCAGTTCTTC; CDR3 protein: CASRSVGGARHPPQFF
D gene: NA; V gene: TRBV2; clone size: medium-sized; J gene: TRBJ2-7; CDR3 DNA: TGTGCCAGCAGTCCCACGGGGAACTCCTACGAGCAGTACTTC; CDR3 protein: CASSPTGNSYEQYF
D gene: NA; V gene: TRBV28; clone size: few; J gene: TRBJ2-4; CDR3 DNA: TGTGCCAGCAGTTTCGTCGGGAGTCTAGCCAAAAACATTCAGTACTTC; CDR3 protein: CASSFVGSLAKNIQYF
D gene: TRBD2; V gene: TRBV5-1; clone size: NA; J gene: TRBJ2-1; CDR3 DNA: TGCGCCAGCAGCTTTGGGACTAGCAACAATGAGCAGTTCTTC; CDR3 protein: CASSFGTSNNEQFF
D gene: TRBD1; V gene: TRBV29-1; clone size: NA; J gene: TRBJ2-3; CDR3 DNA: TGCAGCGCTGGACAGGGAGCGCAGTATTTT; CDR3 protein: CSAGQGAQYF
D gene: TRBD1; V gene: TRBV6-1; clone size: NA; J gene: TRBJ1-2; CDR3 DNA: TGTGCCAGCAGTGGACGAGGACAGGTCGCTAACTATGGCTACACCTTC; CDR3 protein: CASSGRGQVANYGYTF
D gene: TRBD1; V gene: TRBV5-1; clone size: NA; J gene: TRBJ2-1; CDR3 DNA: TGCGCCAGCAGCATACCTCCCGACAGGGGGCAAGGGGGCTCCTACAATGAGCAGTTCTTC; CDR3 protein: CASSIPPDRGQGGSYNEQFF
D gene: NA; V gene: TRBV6-5; clone size: NA; J gene: TRBJ2-2; CDR3 DNA: TGTGCCAGCAGGGGCCGGTACGGGGAGCTGTTTTTT; CDR3 protein: CASRGRYGELFF
D gene: TRBD1; V gene: TRBV7-9; clone size: medium-sized; J gene: TRBJ1-2; CDR3 DNA: TGTGCCAGCAGCTTCCCAATCACAGGGGGCCCAAGCTATGGCTACACCTTC; CDR3 protein: CASSFPITGGPSYGYTF
D gene: TRBD2; V gene: TRBV5-6; clone size: NA; J gene: TRBJ2-1; CDR3 DNA: TGTGCCAGCAGCCGACTAGCGGGACTCTACAATGAGCAGTTCTTC; CDR3 protein: CASSRLAGLYNEQFF
D gene: NA; V gene: TRBV10-3; clone size: once; J gene: TRBJ1-1; CDR3 DNA: TGTGCCATCAGTGATAGGAGGGGGGGCGGGGGAACTGAAGCTTTCTTT; CDR3 protein: CAISDRRGGGGTEAFF
D gene: TRBD1; V gene: TRBV30; clone size: NA; J gene: TRBJ1-6; CDR3 DNA: TGTGCCCGCGGACAGGGCTATAATTCACCCCTCCACTTT; CDR3 protein: CARGQGYNSPLHF
D gene: TRBD1; V gene: TRBV2; clone size: once; J gene: TRBJ1-2; CDR3 DNA: TGTGCCAGCAGTGTCAGGGCAGGGGGCAGCTACACCTTC; CDR3 protein: CASSVRAGGSYTF
D gene: TRBD2; V gene: TRBV12-5; clone size: NA; J gene: TRBJ2-3; CDR3 DNA: TGTGCTAGTGGTTTGACCCTTAGCGGGAACCCCCCAGATACGCAGTATTTT; CDR3 protein: CASGLTLSGNPPDTQYF
D gene: TRBD2; V gene: TRBV11-2; clone size: few; J gene: TRBJ2-1; CDR3 DNA: TGTGCCAGCAGCCCCGGGGGGATAGGTTACAATGAGCAGTTCTTC; CDR3 protein: CASSPGGIGYNEQFF
D gene: TRBD1; V gene: TRBV7-8; clone size: NA; J gene: TRBJ2-3; CDR3 DNA: TGTGCCAGCAGCATCGGGACAGTCCCTAGCACAGATACGCAGTATTTT; CDR3 protein: CASSIGTVPSTDTQYF
D gene: TRBD1; V gene: TRBV9; clone size: NA; J gene: TRBJ1-2; CDR3 DNA: TGTGCCAGCAGCAGACAGGGTGCCTATGGCTACACCTTC; CDR3 protein: CASSRQGAYGYTF
D gene: TRBD2; V gene: TRBV18; clone size: NA; J gene: TRBJ2-1; CDR3 DNA: TGTGCCAGCTCACCATATACAGCGGGGGGGTACAATGAGCAGTTCTTC; CDR3 protein: CASSPYTAGGYNEQFF
D gene: TRBD1; V gene: TRBV10-3; clone size: NA; J gene: TRBJ2-5; CDR3 DNA: TGTGCCATCAGGAAGACAGGGAAACAAGAGACCCAGTACTTC; CDR3 protein: CAIRKTGKQETQYF
D gene: NA; V gene: TRBV7-8; clone size: NA; J gene: TRBJ2-1; CDR3 DNA: TGTGCCAGCAGCTTAGAGCGGTACAATGAGCAGTTCTTC; CDR3 protein: CASSLERYNEQFF
D gene: NA; V gene: TRBV27; clone size: NA; J gene: TRBJ2-6; CDR3 DNA: TGTGCCAGCAGTTCCAGAGGGTTAATTTCTGGGGCCAACGTCCTGACTTTC; CDR3 protein: CASSSRGLISGANVLTF